This T cell receptor (beta chain) stems from a study of human T cells and chemical hapten exposure. Study-wide context: TCR yields per sample varied, mainly owing to small pooled library volume differences. Findings of the study overall: No change in TCRs above 1 in 1000 frequency was produced by DPC sensitization.

Someone pulled total RNA out of unfractionated whole blood. The authors' processing: Samples had a median of around 88,000 TCRs, ranging roughly 20,000 to 690,600. A single record per CDR3 protein comes from TCRdb applying MiXCR to the 5' RACE reads. The V and J calls were determined by TCRdb, not by the authors. This sample has some 78,000 distinct CDR3 sequences; roughly 8.4% occur once, and the top ten carry roughly 2.4%. This clonotype came up a few times. Antigen specificity is unknown. This sequence originates from a male donor in good health.

The CDR3 region is CASSQGTSGGGNEQFF. DNA for the CDR3: TGTGCCAGCAGCCAAGGGACTAGCGGGGGGGGAAATGAGCAGTTCTTC. The genes are TRBV7-2 and TRBJ2-1, with 16 bases matching TRBD2. This CDR3 comprises 16 residues. V gave up 5 bases and J gave up 7 bases; unmatched junction bases: 5. Germline V gene data show CDR1 as SGHTA and CDR2 as FQGNSA.